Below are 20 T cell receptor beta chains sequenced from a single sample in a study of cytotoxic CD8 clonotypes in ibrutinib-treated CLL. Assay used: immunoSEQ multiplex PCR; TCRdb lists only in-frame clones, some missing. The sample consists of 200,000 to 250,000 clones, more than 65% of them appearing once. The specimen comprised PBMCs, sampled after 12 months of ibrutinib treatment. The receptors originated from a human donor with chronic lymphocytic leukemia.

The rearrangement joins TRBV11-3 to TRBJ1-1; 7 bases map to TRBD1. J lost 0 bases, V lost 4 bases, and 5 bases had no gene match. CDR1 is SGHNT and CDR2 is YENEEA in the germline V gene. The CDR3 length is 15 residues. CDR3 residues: CASSSTGTLNTEAFF. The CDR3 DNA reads TGTGCCAGCAGCTCGACAGGGACGTTGAACACTGAAGCTTTCTTT.

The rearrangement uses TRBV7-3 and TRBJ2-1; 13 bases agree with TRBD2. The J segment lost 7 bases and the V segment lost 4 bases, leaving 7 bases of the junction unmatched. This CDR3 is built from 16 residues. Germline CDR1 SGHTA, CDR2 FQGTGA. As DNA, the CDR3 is TGTGCCAGCAGCTCAGGACTAGCGGGAGCAGGGAATGAGCAGTTCTTC. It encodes CASSSGLAGAGNEQFF.

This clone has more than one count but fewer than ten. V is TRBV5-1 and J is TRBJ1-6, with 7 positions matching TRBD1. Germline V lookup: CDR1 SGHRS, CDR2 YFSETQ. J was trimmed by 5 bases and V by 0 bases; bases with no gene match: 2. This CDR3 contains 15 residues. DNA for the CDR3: TGCGCCAGCAGCTTGGCGACAGGGCATAATTCACCCCTCCACTTT. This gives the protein CASSLATGHNSPLHF.

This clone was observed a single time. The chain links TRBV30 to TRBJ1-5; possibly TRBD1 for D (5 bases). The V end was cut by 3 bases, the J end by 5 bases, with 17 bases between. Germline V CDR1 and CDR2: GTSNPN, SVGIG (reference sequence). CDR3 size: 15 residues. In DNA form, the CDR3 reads TGTGCCTGGAGCAGGTGGGCCCAGGGTTATCAGCCCCAGCATTTT. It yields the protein CAWSRWAQGYQPQHF.

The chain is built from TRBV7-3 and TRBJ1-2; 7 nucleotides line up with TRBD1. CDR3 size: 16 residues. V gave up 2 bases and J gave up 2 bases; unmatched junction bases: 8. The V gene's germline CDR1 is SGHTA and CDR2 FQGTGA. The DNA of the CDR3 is TGTGCCAGCAGCTTAGTTCCCTCACAGGGGAACTATGGCTACACCTTC. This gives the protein CASSLVPSQGNYGYTF.

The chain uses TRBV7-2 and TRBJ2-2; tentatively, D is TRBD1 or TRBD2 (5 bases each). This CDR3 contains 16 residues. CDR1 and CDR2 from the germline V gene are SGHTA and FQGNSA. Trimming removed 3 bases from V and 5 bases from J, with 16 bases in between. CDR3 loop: CASSFWGRGETGELFF. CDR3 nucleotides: TGTGCCAGCAGCTTTTGGGGAAGAGGGGAAACCGGGGAGCTGTTTTTT.

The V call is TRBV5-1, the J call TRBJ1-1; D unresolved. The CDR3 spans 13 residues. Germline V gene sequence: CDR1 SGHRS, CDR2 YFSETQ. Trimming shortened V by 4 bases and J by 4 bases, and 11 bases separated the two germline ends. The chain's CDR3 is CASSLEGVTEAFF. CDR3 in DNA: TGCGCCAGCAGCCTCGAAGGTGTCACTGAAGCTTTCTTT.

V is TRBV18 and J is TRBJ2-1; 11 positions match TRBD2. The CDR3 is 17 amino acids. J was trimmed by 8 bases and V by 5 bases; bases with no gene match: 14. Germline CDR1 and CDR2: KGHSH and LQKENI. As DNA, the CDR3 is TGTGCCAGCTCATCGGGACTAGCGGCCCAGGATGGATATGAGCAGTTCTTC. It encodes CASSSGLAAQDGYEQFF.

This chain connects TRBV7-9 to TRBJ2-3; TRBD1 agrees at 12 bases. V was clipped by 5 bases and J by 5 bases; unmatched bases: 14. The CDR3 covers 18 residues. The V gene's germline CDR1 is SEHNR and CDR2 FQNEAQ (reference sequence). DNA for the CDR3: TGTGCCAGCAGCCAAACGCGACCGGGACAGGGGGCAGTAGATACGCAGTATTTT. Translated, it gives CASSQTRPGQGAVDTQYF. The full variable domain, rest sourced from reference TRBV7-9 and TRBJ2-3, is DTGVSQNPRHKITKRGQNVTFRCDPISEHNRLYWYRQTLGQGPEFLTYFQNEAQLEKSRLLSDRFSAERPKGSFSTLEIQRTEQGDSAMYLCASSQTRPGQGAVDTQYFGPGTRLTVL.

The CDR3 protein is CASSSGGGWRETQYF. The CDR3 DNA follows: TGTGCCAGCAGCTCCGGGGGGGGCTGGCGAGAGACCCAGTACTTC. The chain carries TRBV11-1 and TRBJ2-5; 8 bases align to TRBD2. The CDR3 totals 15 residues. Trimming at V came to 4 bases and at J to 4 bases, leaving 8 bases not matched to a gene. Looked up from germline, CDR1 is SGHAT and CDR2 is FQDESV (reference sequence).

The CDR3, as DNA: TGTGCCAGCAGTCCCCAAGGACAGCTCAATCAGCCCCAGCATTTT. It encodes CASSPQGQLNQPQHF. This sequence joins TRBV6-5 and TRBJ1-5; D might be TRBD1 (6 bases). The V gene lost 5 bases and the J gene lost 3 bases, with 14 bases spanning the gap. Germline CDR1 and CDR2: MNHEY and SVGAGI. This CDR3 is 15 amino acids long.

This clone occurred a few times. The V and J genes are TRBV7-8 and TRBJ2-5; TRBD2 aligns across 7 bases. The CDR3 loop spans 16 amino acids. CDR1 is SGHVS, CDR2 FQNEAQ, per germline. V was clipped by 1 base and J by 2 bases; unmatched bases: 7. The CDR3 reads CASSLDGGGLQETQYF. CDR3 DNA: TGTGCCAGCAGCTTAGATGGCGGGGGACTACAAGAGACCCAGTACTTC.

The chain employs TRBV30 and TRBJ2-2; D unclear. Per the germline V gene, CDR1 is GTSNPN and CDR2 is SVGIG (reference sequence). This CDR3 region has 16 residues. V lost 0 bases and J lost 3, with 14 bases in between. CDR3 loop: CAWSVWVGKYTGELFF. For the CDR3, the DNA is TGTGCCTGGAGTGTATGGGTAGGGAAGTACACCGGGGAGCTGTTTTTT.

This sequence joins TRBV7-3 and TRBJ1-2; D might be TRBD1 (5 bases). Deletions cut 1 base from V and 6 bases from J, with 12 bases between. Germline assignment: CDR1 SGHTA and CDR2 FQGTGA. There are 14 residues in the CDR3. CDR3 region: CASSLNGGTDGYTF. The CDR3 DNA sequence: TGTGCCAGCAGCTTAAATGGGGGAACAGATGGCTACACCTTC.

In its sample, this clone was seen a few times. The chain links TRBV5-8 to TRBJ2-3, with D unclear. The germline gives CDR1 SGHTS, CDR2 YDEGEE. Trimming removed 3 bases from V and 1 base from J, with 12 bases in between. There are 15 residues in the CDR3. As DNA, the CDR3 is TGTGCCAGCAGCTCGGCAGGCCTAGGCACAGATACGCAGTATTTT. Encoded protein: CASSSAGLGTDTQYF.

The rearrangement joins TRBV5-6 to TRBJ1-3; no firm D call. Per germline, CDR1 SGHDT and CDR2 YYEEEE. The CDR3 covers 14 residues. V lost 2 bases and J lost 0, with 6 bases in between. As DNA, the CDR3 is TGTGCCAGCAGCTTCACTAGCTCTGGAAACACCATATATTTT. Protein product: CASSFTSSGNTIYF. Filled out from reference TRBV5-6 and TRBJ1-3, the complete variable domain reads DAGVTQSPTHLIKTRGQQVTLRCSPKSGHDTVSWYQQALGQGPQFIFQYYEEEERQRGNFPDRFSGHQFPNYSSELNVNALLLGDSALYLCASSFTSSGNTIYFGEGSWLTVV.

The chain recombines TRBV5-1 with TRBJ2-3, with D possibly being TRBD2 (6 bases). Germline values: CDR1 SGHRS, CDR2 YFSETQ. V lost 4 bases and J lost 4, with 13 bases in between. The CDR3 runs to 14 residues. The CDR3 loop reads CASSTRLESDTQYF. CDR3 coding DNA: TGCGCCAGCAGCACCCGACTAGAATCAGATACGCAGTATTTT.

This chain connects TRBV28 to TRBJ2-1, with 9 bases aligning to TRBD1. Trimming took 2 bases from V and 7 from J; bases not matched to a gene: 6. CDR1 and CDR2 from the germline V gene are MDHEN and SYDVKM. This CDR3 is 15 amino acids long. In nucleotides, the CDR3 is TGTGCCAGCAGTTTACCCGGGACAGGGTCTAATGAGCAGTTCTTC. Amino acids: CASSLPGTGSNEQFF.

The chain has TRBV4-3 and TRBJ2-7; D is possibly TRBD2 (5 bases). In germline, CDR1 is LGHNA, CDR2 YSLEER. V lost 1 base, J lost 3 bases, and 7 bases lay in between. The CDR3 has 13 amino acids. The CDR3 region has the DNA TGCGCCAGCAGCCAAGCGGCGGGCTACGAGCAGTACTTC. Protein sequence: CASSQAAGYEQYF.

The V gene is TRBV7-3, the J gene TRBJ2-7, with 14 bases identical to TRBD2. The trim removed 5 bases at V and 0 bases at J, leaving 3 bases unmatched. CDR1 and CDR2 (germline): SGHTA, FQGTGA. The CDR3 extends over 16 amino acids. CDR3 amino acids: CASSPGTSGSSYEQYF. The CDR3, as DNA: TGTGCCAGCAGCCCAGGGACTAGCGGGAGCTCCTACGAGCAGTACTTC.